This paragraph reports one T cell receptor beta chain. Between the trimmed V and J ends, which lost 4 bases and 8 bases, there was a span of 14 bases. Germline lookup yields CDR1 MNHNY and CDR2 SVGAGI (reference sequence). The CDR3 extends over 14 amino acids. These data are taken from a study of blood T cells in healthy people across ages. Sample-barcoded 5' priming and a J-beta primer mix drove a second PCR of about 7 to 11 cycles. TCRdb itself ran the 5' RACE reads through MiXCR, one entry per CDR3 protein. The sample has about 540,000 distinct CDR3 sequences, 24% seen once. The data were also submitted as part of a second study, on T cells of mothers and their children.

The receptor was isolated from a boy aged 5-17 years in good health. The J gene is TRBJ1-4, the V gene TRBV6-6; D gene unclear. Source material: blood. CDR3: CASSFGSGREKLFF. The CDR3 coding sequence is TGTGCCAGCAGTTTTGGTTCGGGTCGGGAAAAACTGTTTTTT.